The 3 T cell receptor beta chains presented below share a single source sample, sequenced in a study of cytomegalovirus exposure and HLA in healthy donors. Clones were sequenced by immunoSEQ multiplex PCR, and TCRdb holds only the in-frame ones, with some missing. This table has about 58,000 clones, around nine tenths appearing once. The sample was PBMCs. The receptors stem from a man in his late teens or twenties in good health and CMV-seronegative.

The V call is TRBV28, the J call TRBJ2-7; maybe TRBD2 (5 bases). V lost 3 bases, J lost 0 bases, and 15 bases lay in between. The CDR3 has 16 residues. The V gene's germline CDR1 is MDHEN and CDR2 SYDVKM. The CDR3 reads CASSFRWRVYSYEQYF. The DNA for the CDR3 is TGTGCCAGCAGTTTTCGCTGGCGGGTTTACTCCTACGAGCAGTACTTC.

This chain uses TRBV14 with TRBJ2-2; TRBD2 matches 9 bases. This CDR3 is built from 14 residues. Germline trimming cut 8 bases from V and 4 bases from J; bases unmatched to any gene: 5. Germline loops: CDR1 SGHDN, CDR2 FVKESK. The CDR3 nucleotides read TGTGCCAGCCGGGGGACTAGCACCACCGGGGAGCTGTTTTTT. Translating gives CASRGTSTTGELFF.

In this sample, this clone turned up a few times. The chain is built from TRBV19 and TRBJ2-3; 13 bases are a match to TRBD2. Germline assignment: CDR1 LNHDA and CDR2 SQIVND (reference sequence). The CDR3 contains 16 residues. V was pared by 5 bases and J by 5 bases, with 7 bases of the junction left unmatched. The CDR3 sequence: CASSPRTSGSIDTQYF. The CDR3 DNA reads as TGTGCCAGTAGTCCCCGGACTAGCGGGAGTATAGATACGCAGTATTTT.